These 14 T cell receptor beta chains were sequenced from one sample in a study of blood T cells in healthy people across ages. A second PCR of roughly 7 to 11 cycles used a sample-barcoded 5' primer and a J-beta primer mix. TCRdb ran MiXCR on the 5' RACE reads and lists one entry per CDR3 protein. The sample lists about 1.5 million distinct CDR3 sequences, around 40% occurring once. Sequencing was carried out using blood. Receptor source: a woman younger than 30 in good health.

In nucleotides, the CDR3 is TGCAGTCCGAGGGGGCCCAACAATGAGCAGTTCTTC. Amino acid sequence: CSPRGPNNEQFF. The rearrangement joins TRBV20-1 to TRBJ2-1, with 7 nucleotides matching TRBD1. Per the germline V gene, CDR1 is DFQATT and CDR2 is SNEGSKA (reference sequence). Trimming cost V 8 bases and J 5 bases; bases outside gene matches: 6. The CDR3 has 12 amino acids.

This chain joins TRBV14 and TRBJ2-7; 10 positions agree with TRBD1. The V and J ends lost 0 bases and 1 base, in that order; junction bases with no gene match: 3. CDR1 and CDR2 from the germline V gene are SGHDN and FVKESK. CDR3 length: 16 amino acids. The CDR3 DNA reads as TGTGCCAGCAGCCAAGAATGGGACAGGGGATCCTACGAGCAGTACTTC. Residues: CASSQEWDRGSYEQYF.

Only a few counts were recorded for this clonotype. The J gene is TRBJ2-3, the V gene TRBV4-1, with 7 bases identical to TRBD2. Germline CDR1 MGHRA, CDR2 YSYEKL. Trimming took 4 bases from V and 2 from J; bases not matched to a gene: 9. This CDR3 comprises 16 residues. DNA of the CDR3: TGCGCCAGCAGCCTCCGGACTAGGGGAACCACAGATACGCAGTATTTT. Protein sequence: CASSLRTRGTTDTQYF.

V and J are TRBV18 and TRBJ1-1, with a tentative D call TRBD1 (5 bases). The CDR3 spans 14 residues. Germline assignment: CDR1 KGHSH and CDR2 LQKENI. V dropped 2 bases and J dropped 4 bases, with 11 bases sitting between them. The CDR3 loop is CASSPGRGGTEAFF. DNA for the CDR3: TGTGCCAGCTCACCAGGCCGGGGGGGCACTGAAGCTTTCTTT.

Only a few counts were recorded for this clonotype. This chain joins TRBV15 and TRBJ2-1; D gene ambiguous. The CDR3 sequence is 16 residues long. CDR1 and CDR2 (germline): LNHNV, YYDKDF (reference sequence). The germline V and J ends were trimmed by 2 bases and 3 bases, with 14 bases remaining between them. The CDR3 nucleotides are TGTGCCACCAGCAGAAATCTGGGTGTGGGCTACAATGAGCAGTTCTTC. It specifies CATSRNLGVGYNEQFF.

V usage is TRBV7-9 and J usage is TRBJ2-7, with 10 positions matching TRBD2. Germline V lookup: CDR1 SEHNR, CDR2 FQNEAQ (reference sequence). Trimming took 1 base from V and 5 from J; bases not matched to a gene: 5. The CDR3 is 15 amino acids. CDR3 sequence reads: CASSLGSGGTHEQYF. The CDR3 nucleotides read TGTGCCAGCAGCTTAGGTAGCGGGGGGACCCACGAGCAGTACTTC.

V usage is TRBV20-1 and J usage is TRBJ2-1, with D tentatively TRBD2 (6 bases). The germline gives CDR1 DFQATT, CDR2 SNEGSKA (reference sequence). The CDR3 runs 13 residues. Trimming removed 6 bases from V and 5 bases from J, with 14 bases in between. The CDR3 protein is CSAPRRANNEQFF. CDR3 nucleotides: TGCAGTGCCCCTCGGAGGGCAAACAATGAGCAGTTCTTC.

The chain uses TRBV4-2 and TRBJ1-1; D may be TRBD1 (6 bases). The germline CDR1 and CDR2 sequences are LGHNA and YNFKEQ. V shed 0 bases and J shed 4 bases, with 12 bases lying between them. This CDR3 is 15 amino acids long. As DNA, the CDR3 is TGTGCCAGCAGCCAAGATACACAGGGCCTCACTGAAGCTTTCTTT. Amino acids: CASSQDTQGLTEAFF.

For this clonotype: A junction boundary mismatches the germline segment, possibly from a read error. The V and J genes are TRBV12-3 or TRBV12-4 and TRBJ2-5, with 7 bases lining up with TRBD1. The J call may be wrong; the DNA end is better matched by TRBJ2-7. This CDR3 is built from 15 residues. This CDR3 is CANSLTGQTYYEQYF. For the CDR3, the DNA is TGTGCCAACAGTTTGACGGGACAGACATACTACGAGCAGTACTTC.

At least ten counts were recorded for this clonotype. CDR3 DNA sequence: TGTGCCATCAGCGTGGGGAATGAGCAGTACTTC. Its protein product is CAISVGNEQYF. The chain couples TRBV10-3 to TRBJ2-4; D gene ambiguous. V lost 6 bases to trimming and J lost 13 bases, with 13 bases between them. The CDR3 runs 11 residues. CDR1 is ENHRY, CDR2 SYGVKD, per germline.

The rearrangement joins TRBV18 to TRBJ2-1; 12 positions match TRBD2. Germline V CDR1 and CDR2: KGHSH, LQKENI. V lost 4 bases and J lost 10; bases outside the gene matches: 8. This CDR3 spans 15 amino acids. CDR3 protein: CASSLRLAGEIEQFF. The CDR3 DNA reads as TGTGCCAGCTCACTTCGACTAGCGGGAGAAATCGAGCAGTTCTTC.

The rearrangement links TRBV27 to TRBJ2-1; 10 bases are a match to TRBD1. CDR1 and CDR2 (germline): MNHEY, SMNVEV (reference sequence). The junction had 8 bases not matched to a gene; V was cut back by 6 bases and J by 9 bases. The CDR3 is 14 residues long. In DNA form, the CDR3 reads TGTGCCAGCAGAAATCAACGGGACAGGGGTGAGCAGTTCTTC. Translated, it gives CASRNQRDRGEQFF.

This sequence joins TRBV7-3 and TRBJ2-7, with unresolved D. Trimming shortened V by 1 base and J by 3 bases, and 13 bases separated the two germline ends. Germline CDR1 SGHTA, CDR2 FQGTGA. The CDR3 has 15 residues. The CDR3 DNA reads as TGTGCCAGCAGCTTAATGCCGGACGCAGGCTACGAGCAGTACTTC. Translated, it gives CASSLMPDAGYEQYF. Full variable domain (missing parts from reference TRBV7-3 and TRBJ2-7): GAGVSQTPSNKVTEKGKYVELRCDPISGHTALYWYRQSLGQGPEFLIYFQGTGAADDSGLPNDRFFAVRPEGSVSTLKIQRTERGDSAVYLCASSLMPDAGYEQYFGPGTRLTVT.

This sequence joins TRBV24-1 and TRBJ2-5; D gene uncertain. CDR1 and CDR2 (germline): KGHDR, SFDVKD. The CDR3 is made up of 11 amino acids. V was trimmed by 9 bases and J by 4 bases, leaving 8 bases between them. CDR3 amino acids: CATGVGETQYF. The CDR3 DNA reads TGTGCCACCGGAGTGGGAGAGACCCAGTACTTC.